Listed below are T cell receptor beta chains from one sample, sequenced in a study of post-analysis software for immune sequencing data. TCRdb re-analysed the PCR reads in MiXCR, keeping a single row per CDR3 protein. The sample consists of some 690,000 distinct CDR3 sequences, approximately 30% of them appearing once. The specimen was blood. These receptors were collected from a girl aged 10 to 17 with multiple sclerosis. The CDR3 runs from the conserved cysteine through the conserved F or W. The order of the fields is D gene, V gene, J gene, CDR3 length, clone size, CDR3 protein, CDR3 DNA. D genes are given only for firm matches. Not all rows give a size; the values are once, few, many and, for expanded clones, a class.

d_call: TRBD2; v_call: TRBV2; j_call: TRBJ2-3; cdr3_length: 16; clone_size: few; cdr3_aa: CASSEAPGLDADTQYF; cdr3_nt: TGTGCCAGCAGTGAAGCGCCCGGACTAGACGCAGATACGCAGTATTTT
d_call: TRBD2; v_call: TRBV5-1; j_call: TRBJ2-1; cdr3_length: 14; clone_size: NA; cdr3_aa: CASSLAVGRDEQFF; cdr3_nt: TGCGCCAGCAGCTTGGCTGTAGGGAGGGATGAGCAGTTCTTC
d_call: TRBD1; v_call: TRBV4-3; j_call: TRBJ2-7; cdr3_length: 14; clone_size: NA; cdr3_aa: CANSQTRTGYEQYF; cdr3_nt: TGCGCCAACAGCCAGACCCGGACAGGGTACGAGCAGTACTTC
d_call: TRBD1; v_call: TRBV20-1; j_call: TRBJ1-2; cdr3_length: 16; clone_size: few; cdr3_aa: CSARSGQGRIWEGYTF; cdr3_nt: TGCAGTGCTAGATCGGGACAGGGGCGGATATGGGAAGGCTACACCTTC
d_call: NA; v_call: TRBV15; j_call: TRBJ2-7; cdr3_length: 15; clone_size: NA; cdr3_aa: CATSRGQPTRNEQYF; cdr3_nt: TGTGCCACCAGCAGAGGACAACCGACTAGAAACGAGCAGTACTTC
d_call: NA; v_call: TRBV4-1; j_call: TRBJ2-5; cdr3_length: 15; clone_size: many; cdr3_aa: CASSQGEGDQETQYF; cdr3_nt: TGCGCCAGCAGCCAAGGGGAGGGGGACCAAGAGACCCAGTACTTC
d_call: TRBD1; v_call: TRBV29-1; j_call: TRBJ2-7; cdr3_length: 13; clone_size: few; cdr3_aa: CSVAVGQGNEQYF; cdr3_nt: TGCAGCGTTGCAGTGGGACAGGGGAACGAGCAGTACTTC
d_call: NA; v_call: TRBV6-2/TRBV6-3; j_call: TRBJ2-7; cdr3_length: 15; clone_size: NA; cdr3_aa: CASSHRQLATYEQYF; cdr3_nt: TGTGCCAGCAGCCATAGACAACTCGCTACCTACGAGCAGTACTTC
d_call: TRBD1; v_call: TRBV24-1; j_call: TRBJ1-5; cdr3_length: 16; clone_size: NA; cdr3_aa: CATSDSTGTEAQPQHF; cdr3_nt: TGTGCCACCAGTGACTCAACCGGGACAGAGGCTCAGCCCCAGCATTTT
d_call: NA; v_call: TRBV9; j_call: TRBJ2-7; cdr3_length: 16; clone_size: NA; cdr3_aa: CANNDFTVEAVYEQYF; cdr3_nt: TGTGCCAATAACGATTTTACAGTTGAGGCGGTCTACGAGCAGTACTTC
d_call: NA; v_call: TRBV18; j_call: TRBJ2-7; cdr3_length: 12; clone_size: many; cdr3_aa: CASSPRGHEQYF; cdr3_nt: TGTGCCAGCTCACCACGGGGGCACGAGCAGTACTTC
d_call: NA; v_call: TRBV6-6; j_call: TRBJ2-3; cdr3_length: 15; clone_size: few; cdr3_aa: CASSYSDRLTDTQYF; cdr3_nt: TGTGCCAGCAGCTACTCCGACAGACTCACAGATACGCAGTATTTT
d_call: NA; v_call: TRBV4-1; j_call: TRBJ2-3; cdr3_length: 17; clone_size: NA; cdr3_aa: CASSQDIVGLLADTQYF; cdr3_nt: TGCGCCAGCAGCCAAGATATCGTAGGTCTTTTGGCGGATACGCAGTATTTT
d_call: NA; v_call: TRBV28; j_call: TRBJ1-2; cdr3_length: 14; clone_size: NA; cdr3_aa: CASSFPDRYVGYTF; cdr3_nt: TGTGCCAGCAGTTTCCCGGACCGCTACGTGGGCTACACCTTC
d_call: NA; v_call: TRBV7-2; j_call: TRBJ1-4; cdr3_length: 14; clone_size: few; cdr3_aa: CASSFGGLSEKLFF; cdr3_nt: TGTGCCAGCAGCTTTGGAGGGTTAAGTGAAAAACTGTTTTTT
d_call: NA; v_call: TRBV11-2; j_call: TRBJ2-1; cdr3_length: 16; clone_size: NA; cdr3_aa: CASSLTPVGSANEQFF; cdr3_nt: TGTGCCAGCAGCTTGACCCCCGTCGGGAGTGCAAATGAGCAGTTCTTC